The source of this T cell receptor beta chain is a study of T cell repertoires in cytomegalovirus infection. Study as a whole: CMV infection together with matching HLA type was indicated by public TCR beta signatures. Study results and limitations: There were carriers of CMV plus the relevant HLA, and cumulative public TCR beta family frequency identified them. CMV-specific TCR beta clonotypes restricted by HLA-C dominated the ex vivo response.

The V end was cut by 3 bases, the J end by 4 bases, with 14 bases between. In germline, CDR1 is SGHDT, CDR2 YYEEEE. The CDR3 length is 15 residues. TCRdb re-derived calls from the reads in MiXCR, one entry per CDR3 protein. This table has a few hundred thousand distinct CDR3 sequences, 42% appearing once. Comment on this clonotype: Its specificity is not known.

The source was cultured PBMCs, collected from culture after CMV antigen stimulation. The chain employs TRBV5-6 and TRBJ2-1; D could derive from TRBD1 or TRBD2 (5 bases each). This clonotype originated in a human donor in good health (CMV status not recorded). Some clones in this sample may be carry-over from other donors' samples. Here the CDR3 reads CASSSPRDPYNEQFF. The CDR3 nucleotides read TGTGCCAGCAGCTCCCCCCGGGACCCGTACAATGAGCAGTTCTTC.